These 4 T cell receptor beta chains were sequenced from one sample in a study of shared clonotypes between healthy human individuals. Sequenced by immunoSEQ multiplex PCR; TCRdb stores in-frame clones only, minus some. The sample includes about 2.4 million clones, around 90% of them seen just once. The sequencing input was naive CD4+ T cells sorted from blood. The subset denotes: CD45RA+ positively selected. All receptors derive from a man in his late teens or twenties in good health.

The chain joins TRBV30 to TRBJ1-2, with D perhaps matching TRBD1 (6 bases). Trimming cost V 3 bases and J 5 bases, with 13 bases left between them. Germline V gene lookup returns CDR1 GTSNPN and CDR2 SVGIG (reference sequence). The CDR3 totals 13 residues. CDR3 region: CAWSQGRDYGYTF. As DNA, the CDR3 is TGTGCCTGGAGCCAGGGGAGGGATTATGGCTACACCTTC. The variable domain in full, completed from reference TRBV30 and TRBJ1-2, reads SQTIHQWPATLVQPVGSPLSLECTVEGTSNPNLYWYRQAAGRGLQLLFYSVGIGQISSEVPQNLSASRPQDRQFILSSKKLLLSDSGFYLCAWSQGRDYGYTFGSGTRLTVV.

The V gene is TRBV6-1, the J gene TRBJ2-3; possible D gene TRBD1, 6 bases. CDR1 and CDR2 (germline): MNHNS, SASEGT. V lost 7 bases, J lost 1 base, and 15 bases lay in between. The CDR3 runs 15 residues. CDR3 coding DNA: TGTGCCAGCACCGACGGTGGGGGCCGCACAGATACGCAGTATTTT. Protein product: CASTDGGGRTDTQYF.

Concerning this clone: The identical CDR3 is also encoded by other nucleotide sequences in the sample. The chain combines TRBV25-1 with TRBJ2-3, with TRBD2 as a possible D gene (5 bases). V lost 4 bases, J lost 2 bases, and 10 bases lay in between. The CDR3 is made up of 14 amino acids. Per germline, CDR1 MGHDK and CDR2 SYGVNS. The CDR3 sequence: CASSGLDSTDTQYF. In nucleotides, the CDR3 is TGTGCCAGCAGTGGGCTGGACTCCACAGATACGCAGTATTTT.

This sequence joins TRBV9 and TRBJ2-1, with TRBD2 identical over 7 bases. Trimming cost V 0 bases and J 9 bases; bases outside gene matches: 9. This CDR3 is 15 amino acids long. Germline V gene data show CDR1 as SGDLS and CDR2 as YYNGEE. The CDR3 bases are TGTGCCAGCAGCGTAGGGGCGGGGGTCGTCGTTGAGCAGTTCTTC. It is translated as CASSVGAGVVVEQFF.